This section outlines one T cell receptor (beta chain) sequence together with its context. Sample time point: after trial treatment. Treatment here: LDRT plus nivolumab, ipilimumab, low-dose cyclophosphamide and aspirin (RACIN trial). These data belong to a study of low-dose radiotherapy and immunotherapy resistance in tumors. Alpha and beta chains were covered, as first-strand cDNA relied on TRAV- and TRBV-specific primers. Using a constant-region primer together with a V-primer adapter, TCRs were subjected to about 18 PCR cycles of amplification. One entry per CDR3 protein results from TCRdb running MiXCR on the reads. Here the sample spans approximately 84,000 distinct CDR3 sequences, about a sixth being singletons. This sequence originates from a male donor with prostate cancer. The source material was PBMCs, sampled after low-dose radiotherapy plus immunotherapy.

CDR3: CSAGDRGSLNTEAFF. The CDR3 nucleotides read TGCAGTGCTGGGGACAGGGGATCGCTGAACACTGAAGCTTTCTTT. The chain employs TRBV20-1 and TRBJ1-1, with 10 positions matching TRBD1. Per the germline V gene, CDR1 is DFQATT and CDR2 is SNEGSKA (reference sequence). The V gene end was trimmed by 5 bases and the J gene end by 0 bases; junction bases not matched to a gene: 6. The CDR3 loop spans 15 amino acids.